The 21 T cell receptor beta chains listed next were all sequenced from one sample in a study of blood T cell repertoires in COVID-19. TCRdb's table, derived via immunoSEQ multiplex PCR, lists solely in-frame clones and lacks some. The sample has around 200,000 clones, approximately 87% seen once. Material: peripheral blood. The receptors come from a man between 70 and 80 years old with active or convalescent COVID-19.

V gene TRBV5-4 combines with J gene TRBJ2-1, with 7 nucleotides matching TRBD2. The trim removed 4 bases at V and 2 bases at J, leaving 15 bases unmatched. The CDR3 is 18 amino acids. Germline V gene data show CDR1 as SGHNT and CDR2 as YYREEE (reference sequence). The CDR3 here is CASSPSPRGRDPYNEQFF. The CDR3 region has the DNA TGTGCCAGCAGCCCTAGTCCCCGCGGGAGAGACCCCTACAATGAGCAGTTCTTC.

The table lists this clone with a count of one. The rearrangement links TRBV6-5 to TRBJ1-1; D perhaps matches TRBD1 (6 bases). The CDR3 totals 16 residues. Looked up from germline, CDR1 is MNHEY and CDR2 is SVGAGI. Trimming cost V 0 bases and J 0 bases, with 11 bases left between them. CDR3 in DNA: TGTGCCAGCAGTTACTCGAACAGGGCGGTGAACACTGAAGCTTTCTTT. It is translated as CASSYSNRAVNTEAFF.

This rearrangement joins TRBV15 to TRBJ2-6; D is undetermined. The CDR3 totals 14 residues. V was clipped by 1 base and J by 2 bases, with 3 bases between them. CDR1 and CDR2 (germline): LNHNV, YYDKDF (reference sequence). The CDR3 DNA reads as TGTGCCACCAGCAGAGCTACTGGGGCCAACGTCCTGACTTTC. The encoded protein is CATSRATGANVLTF. Looking up the rest from reference TRBV15 and TRBJ2-6 gives the full variable domain: DAMVIQNPRYQVTQFGKPVTLSCSQTLNHNVMYWYQQKSSQAPKLLFHYYDKDFNNEADTPDNFQSRRPNTSFCFLDIRSPGLGDTAMYLCATSRATGANVLTFGAGSRLTVL.

The V call is TRBV7-8, the J call TRBJ2-7; 8 nucleotides align to TRBD2. CDR3 size: 17 residues. J was trimmed by 4 bases and V by 1 base; bases with no gene match: 12. CDR1 is SGHVS, CDR2 FQNEAQ, per germline. As DNA, the CDR3 is TGTGCCAGCAGCTTAGTAGGGAGCGGGAGACCTCAATACGAGCAGTACTTC. Amino acids: CASSLVGSGRPQYEQYF.

This rearrangement joins TRBV11-2 to TRBJ1-1; no firm D call. Trimming shortened V by 5 bases and J by 4 bases, and 14 bases separated the two germline ends. This CDR3 is 14 amino acids long. Looked up from germline, CDR1 is SGHAT and CDR2 is FQNNGV. This CDR3 is CASSSFNTITEAFF. CDR3 nucleotides: TGTGCCAGCAGCAGCTTTAATACGATCACTGAAGCTTTCTTT.

The chain couples TRBV28 to TRBJ1-5, with a tentative D call TRBD1 (6 bases). CDR3 length equals 13 residues. Germline loops: CDR1 MDHEN, CDR2 SYDVKM. V lost 7 bases and J 7 bases, leaving 14 bases between the germline ends. CDR3 in amino acids: CASIRGGGQPQHF. In DNA, the CDR3 is TGTGCCAGCATCCGAGGGGGTGGACAGCCCCAGCATTTT.

The chain links TRBV28 to TRBJ2-7; the match to TRBD1 covers 7 bases. V lost 7 bases, J lost 4 bases, and 7 bases stayed unmatched. Germline CDR1 is MDHEN and CDR2 is SYDVKM. This CDR3 comprises 13 residues. The DNA for the CDR3 is TGTGCCAGCACCCGGGACAGACCATACGAGCAGTACTTC. Protein: CASTRDRPYEQYF.

The rearrangement joins TRBV6-5 to TRBJ1-5, with a possible D match to TRBD1 (5 bases). This CDR3 comprises 12 residues. Germline assignment: CDR1 MNHEY and CDR2 SVGAGI. Trimming removed 6 bases from V and 4 bases from J, with 7 bases in between. CDR3 sequence (DNA): TGTGCCAGCAGAGCAGGGAATCAGCCCCAGCATTTT. Translating gives CASRAGNQPQHF.

The chain links TRBV4-3 to TRBJ2-5, with D uncertain. The CDR3 is 13 residues long. Looked up from germline, CDR1 is LGHNA and CDR2 is YSLEER. Trimming left V 1 base short and J 5 bases short, with 8 bases between. CDR3 sequence reads: CASSQAPRETQYF. Here the CDR3 DNA reads TGCGCCAGCAGCCAAGCCCCCAGGGAGACCCAGTACTTC.

The chain joins TRBV6-2 or TRBV6-3 to TRBJ2-1, with 10 bases matching TRBD2. The CDR3 has 15 amino acids. The V and J ends lost 2 bases and 4 bases, in that order; junction bases with no gene match: 2. Germline V gene lookup returns CDR1 MNHEY and CDR2 SVGEGT. In DNA, the CDR3 is TGTGCCAGCAGTTACACAGCGGGAGGGTACAATGAGCAGTTCTTC. Translating gives CASSYTAGGYNEQFF.

This sequence joins TRBV15 and TRBJ1-3, with no clear D. V was cut by 2 bases and J by 0 bases, with 11 bases left in between. Germline assignment: CDR1 LNHNV and CDR2 YYDKDF (reference sequence). The CDR3 sequence is 16 residues long. In nucleotides, the CDR3 is TGTGCCACCAGCAGAACCCAGGTGTCCTCTGGAAACACCATATATTTT. Translation gives CATSRTQVSSGNTIYF.

The V call is TRBV5-4, the J call TRBJ2-7; TRBD2 matches 8 bases. CDR3 length: 15 residues. Germline CDR1 SGHNT, CDR2 YYREEE (reference sequence). V dropped 0 bases and J dropped 4; count of bases not matched to a gene: 6. The CDR3 DNA reads as TGTGCCAGCAGCTTGGACGGGAGGGCCGGTTACGAGCAGTACTTC. Translated: CASSLDGRAGYEQYF.

This chain uses TRBV5-8 with TRBJ2-2; no firm D call. The CDR3 is 17 residues long. Per the germline V gene, CDR1 is SGHTS and CDR2 is YDEGEE. Trimming cost V 4 bases and J 0 bases, with 16 bases left between them. CDR3 nucleotide sequence: TGTGCCAGCAGCCGCCCACAAGTCGCCGCGAACACCGGGGAGCTGTTTTTT. Residues: CASSRPQVAANTGELFF.

As to this clone: The same CDR3 can be traced to other DNA sequences in this sample. The chain employs TRBV24-1 and TRBJ2-7, with 8 bases that match TRBD1. J lost 2 bases, V lost 3 bases, and 5 bases had no gene match. The germline V gene has CDR1 KGHDR and CDR2 SFDVKD. CDR3 length equals 15 residues. CDR3 in DNA: TGTGCCACCAGTGATCCCAGGGACAGGACCTACGAGCAGTACTTC. It specifies CATSDPRDRTYEQYF.

The chain carries TRBV18 and TRBJ1-5; no reliable D call. The CDR3 loop spans 13 amino acids. Trimming removed 3 bases at V and 5 bases at J, with 8 bases between. Germline lookup yields CDR1 KGHSH and CDR2 LQKENI. The CDR3 protein is CASSPSTDQPQHF. The CDR3 bases are TGTGCCAGCTCACCCTCTACCGATCAGCCCCAGCATTTT.

This sequence joins TRBV19 and TRBJ2-3, with a tentative D call TRBD1 (6 bases). Germline V CDR1 and CDR2: LNHDA, SQIVND (reference sequence). Trimming pared 1 base from V and 0 bases from J, leaving 17 bases between. This CDR3 is 18 amino acids long. The CDR3 protein is CASSIVGNRALSTDTQYF. The CDR3 nucleotides read TGTGCCAGTAGTATAGTTGGAAACAGGGCCCTTAGCACAGATACGCAGTATTTT.

This chain joins TRBV18 and TRBJ2-1; D might be TRBD1 (6 bases). Per germline, CDR1 KGHSH and CDR2 LQKENI. Trimming stripped 0 bases from V and 5 bases from J, with 11 bases between. There are 15 residues in the CDR3. Here the CDR3 reads CASSPPGRGNNEQFF. The CDR3 region has the DNA TGTGCCAGCTCACCACCGGGAAGGGGGAACAATGAGCAGTTCTTC.

The chain uses TRBV11-3 and TRBJ2-1; D is unresolved. V lost 0 bases, J lost 4 bases, and 4 bases lay in between. The length of the CDR3 is 13 residues. CDR1 is SGHNT, CDR2 YENEEA, per germline. CDR3 amino acids: CASSLEQYNEQFF. The CDR3 DNA sequence: TGTGCCAGCAGCTTAGAGCAGTACAATGAGCAGTTCTTC.

The chain carries TRBV5-1 and TRBJ1-3; D is uncertain. The CDR3 spans 14 residues. Trimming took off 4 bases at V and 6 bases at J, with 14 bases between the two ends. CDR1 is SGHRS, CDR2 YFSETQ, per germline. For the CDR3, the DNA is TGCGCCAGCAGCCTCGGACTTCTGTCAAACACCATATATTTT. Translation: CASSLGLLSNTIYF. Variable domain in full (rest from reference TRBV5-1 and TRBJ1-3): KAGVTQTPRYLIKTRGQQVTLSCSPISGHRSVSWYQQTPGQGLQFLFEYFSETQRNKGNFPGRFSGRQFSNSRSEMNVSTLELGDSALYLCASSLGLLSNTIYFGEGSWLTVV.

In DNA, the CDR3 is TGTGCCAGCAGCCCGGGGTCAGGGGGTAACTATGGCTACACCTTC. Its translation is CASSPGSGGNYGYTF. The V call is TRBV7-9, the J call TRBJ1-2; 7 nucleotides line up with TRBD1. Germline CDR1 reads SEHNR; CDR2 reads FQNEAQ (reference sequence). V was pared by 5 bases and J by 1 base, with 7 bases of the junction left unmatched. This CDR3 region has 15 residues. The whole variable domain, filled in from reference TRBV7-9 and TRBJ1-2, reads DTGVSQNPRHKITKRGQNVTFRCDPISEHNRLYWYRQTLGQGPEFLTYFQNEAQLEKSRLLSDRFSAERPKGSFSTLEIQRTEQGDSAMYLCASSPGSGGNYGYTFGSGTRLTVV.

V usage is TRBV18 and J usage is TRBJ1-2, with 8 positions matching TRBD1. Germline lookup yields CDR1 KGHSH and CDR2 LQKENI. With 6 bases clipped from V and 5 bases from J, the junction kept 11 bases outside the gene matches. The CDR3 runs 15 residues. The DNA for the CDR3 is TGTGCCAGCTCCCACAGACAGGGGCGGGATTATGGCTACACCTTC. Translating it yields CASSHRQGRDYGYTF.